These 16 T cell receptor beta chains were sequenced from one sample in a study of blood T cell repertoires in COVID-19. Clones were sequenced by immunoSEQ multiplex PCR, and TCRdb holds only the in-frame ones, with some missing. The table records some 220,000 clones, roughly 88% of them present only once. Sequencing was carried out using peripheral blood. All receptors derive from a man aged 50-60 years with active or convalescent COVID-19.

J is TRBJ2-3 and V is TRBV4-1; D is possibly TRBD2 (7 bases). The ends were cut back, 3 bases at V and 0 bases at J, with 25 bases in the middle. The CDR3 is made up of 20 amino acids. The V gene's germline CDR1 is MGHRA and CDR2 YSYEKL. The CDR3, as DNA: TGCGCCAGCAGCCATTCCAGTTGGGGGGGCCGTACCGTAAGCACAGATACGCAGTATTTT. Protein sequence: CASSHSSWGGRTVSTDTQYF.

The CDR3 nucleotides read TGTGCCAGCAGCGCTCGACAGGTCGGTGCTGAGCAGTTCTTC. Translation: CASSARQVGAEQFF. The chain couples TRBV9 to TRBJ2-1; TRBD1 is a possible D gene (6 bases). The CDR3 is 14 residues long. The germline V gene encodes CDR1 SGDLS and CDR2 YYNGEE. V lost 3 bases, J lost 9 bases, and 16 bases lay in between.

The chain employs TRBV7-2 and TRBJ2-3; a weak D match, TRBD2 (7 bases). Germline V gene lookup returns CDR1 SGHTA and CDR2 FQGNSA. CDR3 length: 18 residues. V shed 2 bases and J shed 4 bases, with 22 bases lying between them. The CDR3 nucleotides read TGTGCCAGCAGCTTAAGGGGGGGCTTAGGGATGCCCGCAGATACGCAGTATTTT. Translating gives CASSLRGGLGMPADTQYF. Full variable domain (rest looked up from reference TRBV7-2 and TRBJ2-3): GAGVSQSPSNKVTEKGKDVELRCDPISGHTALYWYRQSLGQGLEFLIYFQGNSAPDKSGLPSDRFSAERTGGSVSTLTIQRTQQEDSAVYLCASSLRGGLGMPADTQYFGPGTRLTVL.

The J gene is TRBJ2-3, the V gene TRBV27; a weak D match, TRBD1 (6 bases). The CDR3 is 17 amino acids. CDR1 and CDR2 from the germline V gene are MNHEY and SMNVEV (reference sequence). V gave up 5 bases and J gave up 2 bases, with 20 bases separating them. CDR3 nucleotide sequence: TGTGCCAGCAGTGGGGGCCCTGGCGGCCTACCCACAGATACGCAGTATTTT. It codes for CASSGGPGGLPTDTQYF.

V is TRBV2 and J is TRBJ2-7; tentative D call: TRBD1 (6 bases). The CDR3 extends over 12 amino acids. The V end lost 7 bases, the J end lost 5 bases, and 12 bases lay between the germline ends. The germline gives CDR1 SNHLY, CDR2 FYNNEI. The CDR3 region is CASIGTGNEQYV. The CDR3 DNA follows: TGTGCCAGCATCGGAACAGGGAACGAGCAGTACGTC.

The CDR3, as DNA: TGTGCCATCAGGTTGGACAGGGAGTACACTGAAGCTTTCTTT. Amino acid sequence: CAIRLDREYTEAFF. The chain has TRBV10-3 and TRBJ1-1; 8 positions agree with TRBD1. From germline, CDR1 is ENHRY and CDR2 SYGVKD. The CDR3 sequence is 14 residues long. Germline trimming cut 6 bases from V and 3 bases from J; bases unmatched to any gene: 6.

This clone was counted between two and nine times. This sequence joins TRBV7-2 and TRBJ2-3, with 10 positions matching TRBD2. The CDR3 length is 17 residues. Germline-derived CDR1 and CDR2 are SGHTA and FQGNSA. The V and J ends lost 3 bases and 6 bases, in that order; junction bases with no gene match: 12. For the CDR3, the DNA is TGTGCCAGCAGCTTTCGTACAGGCCGAGCGGGGGGGGATACGCAGTATTTT. It codes for CASSFRTGRAGGDTQYF.

The chain employs TRBV4-1 and TRBJ2-2; TRBD1 is a possible D gene (8 bases). The germline V gene encodes CDR1 MGHRA and CDR2 YSYEKL. V gave up 3 bases and J gave up 0 bases, with 14 bases separating them. The CDR3 length is 17 residues. CDR3 coding DNA: TGCGCCAGCAGCCATCCAACAGGGGGGGCGAACACCGGGGAGCTGTTTTTT. It translates to CASSHPTGGANTGELFF.

J is TRBJ1-1 and V is TRBV5-1; 7 bases are shared with TRBD1. V shed 0 bases and J 9 bases; nucleotides not matched to a gene: 5. This CDR3 is built from 13 residues. Germline values: CDR1 SGHRS, CDR2 YFSETQ. The CDR3 region is CASSLAQGQQAFF. The CDR3 coding sequence is TGCGCCAGCAGCTTGGCGCAGGGACAGCAAGCTTTCTTT.

The CDR3 DNA sequence: TGTGCCAGCAGCCAAGCTCCCGACAGTCTTGGGGATTCAACTGGAAACACCATATATTTT. Translation gives CASSQAPDSLGDSTGNTIYF. The chain employs TRBV3-1 (or the pseudogene TRBV3-2) and TRBJ1-3; weak D call: TRBD1 (5 bases). Germline values: CDR1 LGHDT, CDR2 YNNKEL (reference sequence). The V gene lost 1 base and the J gene lost 2 bases, with 24 bases spanning the gap. This CDR3 region has 20 residues.

As regards this clone: Other DNA sequences in the sample encode the same CDR3. The chain carries TRBV5-1 and TRBJ2-5; D might be TRBD1 (6 bases). This CDR3 is built from 14 residues. CDR1 and CDR2 from the germline V gene are SGHRS and YFSETQ. Trimming cost V 4 bases and J 2 bases, with 12 bases left between them. This CDR3 reads CASSPGQLQETQYF. CDR3 nucleotides: TGCGCCAGCAGCCCCGGACAGCTACAAGAGACCCAGTACTTC. Drawing the rest from reference TRBV5-1 and TRBJ2-5, the complete variable domain is KAGVTQTPRYLIKTRGQQVTLSCSPISGHRSVSWYQQTPGQGLQFLFEYFSETQRNKGNFPGRFSGRQFSNSRSEMNVSTLELGDSALYLCASSPGQLQETQYFGPGTRLLVL.

Written as DNA, the CDR3 is TGTGCCAGCAGCCAAGGGGTGACTGGCTACAATGAGCAGTTCTTC. Protein sequence: CASSQGVTGYNEQFF. This chain uses TRBV11-1 with TRBJ2-1, with D possibly matching TRBD1 (5 bases). CDR1 is SGHAT, CDR2 FQDESV, per germline (reference sequence). With 5 bases removed from V and 3 bases from J, the gap between germline ends came to 14 bases. There are 15 residues in the CDR3.

The chain has TRBV29-1 and TRBJ2-1; maybe TRBD1 (7 bases). Between the trimmed V and J ends, which lost 7 bases and 9 bases, there was a span of 22 bases. This CDR3 has 14 amino acids. The germline V gene encodes CDR1 SQVTM and CDR2 ANQGSEA. The DNA for the CDR3 is TGCAGCGCCGTGGAGGGGGCAATTAACGGTGAGCAGTTCTTC. Protein product: CSAVEGAINGEQFF.

V is TRBV6-2 or TRBV6-3 and J is TRBJ2-5; D not resolved. With 0 bases removed from V and 4 bases from J, the gap between germline ends came to 6 bases. CDR3 length: 13 residues. Per the germline V gene, CDR1 is MNHEY and CDR2 is SVGEGT. The CDR3 DNA reads as TGTGCCAGCAGTTACTCCCGCGGAGAGACCCAGTACTTC. Translation gives CASSYSRGETQYF.

V usage is TRBV5-1 and J usage is TRBJ2-2, with D tentatively TRBD2 (5 bases). Germline V gene data show CDR1 as SGHRS and CDR2 as YFSETQ. The length of the CDR3 is 13 residues. Trimming pared 4 bases from V and 7 bases from J, leaving 11 bases between. CDR3 protein: CASSLRGVGELFF. DNA for the CDR3: TGCGCCAGCAGCCTCCGGGGAGTCGGGGAGCTGTTTTTT.

The V call is TRBV2, the J call TRBJ2-1, with 11 bases matching TRBD2. There are 15 residues in the CDR3. Germline V CDR1 and CDR2: SNHLY, FYNNEI. Germline trimming cut 6 bases from V and 4 bases from J; bases unmatched to any gene: 5. The CDR3 coding sequence is TGTGCCAGCAGGGTTACTAGCGGGAGTTACAATGAGCAGTTCTTC. Protein product: CASRVTSGSYNEQFF. Variable domain in full (rest from reference TRBV2 and TRBJ2-1): EPEVTQTPSHQVTQMGQEVILRCVPISNHLYFYWYRQILGQKVEFLVSFYNNEISEKSEIFDDQFSVERPDGSNFTLKIRSTKLEDSAMYFCASRVTSGSYNEQFFGPGTRLTVL.